This TCR beta chain was obtained from a study of T cell responses to AZD1222 COVID-19 vaccine. With regard to this clone: No antigen is known for it.

V lost 4 bases, J lost 7 bases, and 14 bases lay in between. This CDR3 has 14 amino acids. Germline V lookup: CDR1 SEHNR, CDR2 FQNEAQ (reference sequence). Whole-study findings and limits: In a largely white British group with more females than males, clonal diversity was possibly underestimated. As reported, nearly half of all spike-specific TCRs target variant regions that are unmutated.

Generated by immunoSEQ multiplex PCR, the TCRdb table keeps only in-frame clones and is missing some. This table holds 130,000 to 150,000 clones, 85% to 95% found once. Source: peripheral blood, taken on day 0 of AZD1222 vaccination. The receptor comes from an adult in good health. The gene calls are TRBV7-9 and TRBJ1-5; D is possibly TRBD1 (6 bases). The CDR3 protein is CASSSRTEDQPQHF. In DNA, the CDR3 is TGTGCCAGCAGCTCTAGGACAGAAGACCAGCCCCAGCATTTT.